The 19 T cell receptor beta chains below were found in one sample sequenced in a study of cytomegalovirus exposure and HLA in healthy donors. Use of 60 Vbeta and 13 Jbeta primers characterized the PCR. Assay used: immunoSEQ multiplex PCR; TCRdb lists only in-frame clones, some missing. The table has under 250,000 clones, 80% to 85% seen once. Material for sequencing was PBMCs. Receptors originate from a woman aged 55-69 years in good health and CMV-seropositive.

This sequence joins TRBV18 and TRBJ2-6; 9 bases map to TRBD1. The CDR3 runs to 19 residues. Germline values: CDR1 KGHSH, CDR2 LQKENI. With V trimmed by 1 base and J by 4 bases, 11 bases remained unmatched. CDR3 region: CASSPLPTGGVSGANVLTF. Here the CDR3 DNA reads TGTGCCAGCTCACCACTACCAACAGGGGGCGTTTCAGGGGCCAACGTCCTGACTTTC.

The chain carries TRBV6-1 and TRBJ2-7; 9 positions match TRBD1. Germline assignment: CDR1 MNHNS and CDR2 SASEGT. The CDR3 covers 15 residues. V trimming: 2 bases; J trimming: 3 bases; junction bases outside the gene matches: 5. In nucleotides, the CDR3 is TGTGCCAGCAGTGAATCAGGGACAGGGCGCTACGAGCAGTACTTC. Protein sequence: CASSESGTGRYEQYF.

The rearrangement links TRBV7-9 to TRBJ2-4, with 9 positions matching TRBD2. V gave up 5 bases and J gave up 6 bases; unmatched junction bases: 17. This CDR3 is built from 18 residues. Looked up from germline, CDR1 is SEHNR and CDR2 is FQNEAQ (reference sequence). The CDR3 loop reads CASSRTPGSGRELNIQYF. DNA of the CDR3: TGTGCCAGCAGCCGCACCCCAGGTAGCGGGAGAGAATTAAACATTCAGTACTTC.

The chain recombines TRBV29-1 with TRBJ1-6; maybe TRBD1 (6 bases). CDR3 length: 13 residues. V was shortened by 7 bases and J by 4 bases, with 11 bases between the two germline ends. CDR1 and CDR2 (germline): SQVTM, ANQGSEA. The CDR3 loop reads CSARTEYNSPLHF. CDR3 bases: TGCAGCGCTCGGACAGAGTATAATTCACCCCTCCACTTT.

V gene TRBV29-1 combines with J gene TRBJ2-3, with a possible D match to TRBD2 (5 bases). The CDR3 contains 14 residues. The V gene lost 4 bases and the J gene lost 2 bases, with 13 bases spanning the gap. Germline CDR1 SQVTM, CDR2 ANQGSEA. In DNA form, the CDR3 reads TGCAGCGTTGTGCCTCATAGCGCCACAGATACGCAGTATTTT. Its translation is CSVVPHSATDTQYF.

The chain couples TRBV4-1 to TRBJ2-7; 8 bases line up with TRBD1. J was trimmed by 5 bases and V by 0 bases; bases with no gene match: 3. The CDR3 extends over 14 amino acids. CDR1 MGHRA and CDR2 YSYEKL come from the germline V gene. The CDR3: CASSQDEDRDEQYF. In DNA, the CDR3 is TGCGCCAGCAGCCAAGATGAGGACAGGGACGAGCAGTACTTC.

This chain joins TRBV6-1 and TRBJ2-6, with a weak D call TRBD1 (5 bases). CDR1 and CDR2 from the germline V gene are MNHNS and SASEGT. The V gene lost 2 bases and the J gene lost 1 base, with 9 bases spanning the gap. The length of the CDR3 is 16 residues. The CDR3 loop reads CASSEPGRSGANVLTF. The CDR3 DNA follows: TGTGCCAGCAGTGAACCAGGGCGGTCTGGGGCCAACGTCCTGACTTTC.

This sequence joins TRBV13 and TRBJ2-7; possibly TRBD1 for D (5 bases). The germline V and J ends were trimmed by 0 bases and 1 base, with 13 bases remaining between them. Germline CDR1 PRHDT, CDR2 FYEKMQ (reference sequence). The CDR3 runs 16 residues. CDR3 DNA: TGTGCCAGCAGCTTAGGAGGTAGGGGTATGTCCTACGAGCAGTACTTC. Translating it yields CASSLGGRGMSYEQYF.

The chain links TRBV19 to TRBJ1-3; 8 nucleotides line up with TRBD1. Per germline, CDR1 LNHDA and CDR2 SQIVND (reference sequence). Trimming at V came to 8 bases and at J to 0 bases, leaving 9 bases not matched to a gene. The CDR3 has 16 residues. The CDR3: CASSHRTGSSGNTIYF. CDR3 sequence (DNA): TGTGCCAGTTCTCATAGGACAGGGAGCTCTGGAAACACCATATATTTT. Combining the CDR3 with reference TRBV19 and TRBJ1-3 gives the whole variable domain DGGITQSPKYLFRKEGQNVTLSCEQNLNHDAMYWYRQDPGQGLRLIYYSQIVNDFQKGDIAEGYSVSREKKESFPLTVTSAQKNPTAFYLCASSHRTGSSGNTIYFGEGSWLTVV.

This chain's CDR3 is CASRLSGRAREQYF. DNA of the CDR3: TGTGCCAGCAGGCTTAGCGGGAGGGCTAGAGAGCAGTACTTC. This sequence joins TRBV6-6 and TRBJ2-7; 11 bases fit TRBD2. The CDR3 contains 14 residues. Trimming cost V 6 bases and J 7 bases; bases outside gene matches: 8. From germline, CDR1 is MNHNY and CDR2 SVGAGI (reference sequence).

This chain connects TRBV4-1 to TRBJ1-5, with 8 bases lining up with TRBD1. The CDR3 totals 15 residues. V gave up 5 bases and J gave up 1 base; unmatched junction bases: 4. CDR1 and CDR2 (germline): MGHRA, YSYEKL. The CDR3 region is CASSTHRGSNQPQHF. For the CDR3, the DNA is TGCGCCAGCAGCACCCACAGGGGGAGCAATCAGCCCCAGCATTTT.

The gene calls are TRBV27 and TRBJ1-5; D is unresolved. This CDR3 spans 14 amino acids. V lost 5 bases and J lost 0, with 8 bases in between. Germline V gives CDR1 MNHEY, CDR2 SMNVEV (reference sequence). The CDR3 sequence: CASSGTDSNQPQHF. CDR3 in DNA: TGTGCCAGCAGTGGAACAGATAGCAATCAGCCCCAGCATTTT.

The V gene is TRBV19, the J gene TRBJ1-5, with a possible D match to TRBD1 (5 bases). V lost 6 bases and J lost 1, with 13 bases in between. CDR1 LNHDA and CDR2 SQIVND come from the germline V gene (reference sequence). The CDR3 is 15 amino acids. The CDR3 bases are TGTGCCAGTAGATCGGGACTCGAGAGCAATCAGCCCCAGCATTTT. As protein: CASRSGLESNQPQHF.

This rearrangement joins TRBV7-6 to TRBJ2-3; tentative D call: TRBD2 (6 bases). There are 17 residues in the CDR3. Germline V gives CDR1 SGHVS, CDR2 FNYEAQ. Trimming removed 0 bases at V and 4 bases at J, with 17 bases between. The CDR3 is CASSLAGGDAGPDTQYF. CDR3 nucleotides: TGTGCCAGCAGCTTAGCGGGGGGAGACGCGGGGCCAGATACGCAGTATTTT.

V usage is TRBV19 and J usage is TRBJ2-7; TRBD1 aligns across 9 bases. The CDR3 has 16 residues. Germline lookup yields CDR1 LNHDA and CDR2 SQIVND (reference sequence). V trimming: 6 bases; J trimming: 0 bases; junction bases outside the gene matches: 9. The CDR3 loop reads CASRSHTTGGSYEQYF. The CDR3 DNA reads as TGTGCCAGTAGAAGCCACACGACAGGGGGCTCCTACGAGCAGTACTTC.

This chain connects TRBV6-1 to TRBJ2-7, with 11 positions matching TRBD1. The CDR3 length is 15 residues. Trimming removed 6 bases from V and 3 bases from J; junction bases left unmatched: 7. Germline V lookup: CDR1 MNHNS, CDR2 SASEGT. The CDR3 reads CASSEYGTGGYEQYF. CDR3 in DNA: TGTGCCAGCAGCGAATACGGGACAGGGGGCTACGAGCAGTACTTC.

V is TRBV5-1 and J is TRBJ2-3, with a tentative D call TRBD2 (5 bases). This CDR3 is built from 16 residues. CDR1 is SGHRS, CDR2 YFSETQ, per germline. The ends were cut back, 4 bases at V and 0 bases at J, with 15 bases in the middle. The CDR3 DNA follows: TGCGCCAGCAGCCTTACTAGTTCTTATAGCACAGATACGCAGTATTTT. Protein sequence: CASSLTSSYSTDTQYF.

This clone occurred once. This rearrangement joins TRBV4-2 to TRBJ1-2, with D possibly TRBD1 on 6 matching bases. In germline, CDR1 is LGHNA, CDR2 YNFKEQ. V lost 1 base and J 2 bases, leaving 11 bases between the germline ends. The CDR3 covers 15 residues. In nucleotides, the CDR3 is TGTGCCAGCAGCCAAGTACGGGGGGCCAACTATGGCTACACCTTC. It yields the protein CASSQVRGANYGYTF.

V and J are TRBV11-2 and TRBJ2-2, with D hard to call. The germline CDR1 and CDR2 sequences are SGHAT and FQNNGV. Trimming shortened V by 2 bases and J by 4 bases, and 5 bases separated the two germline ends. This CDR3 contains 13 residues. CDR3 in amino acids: CASSLFSTGELFF. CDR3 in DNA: TGTGCCAGCAGCTTATTTAGCACCGGGGAGCTGTTTTTT.